Listed below are T cell receptor beta chains from one sample, sequenced in a study of T cells after yellow fever vaccination. MiXCR, run by TCRdb on the 5' RACE reads, gives a single entry per CDR3 protein. The sample lists fewer than 85,000 distinct CDR3 sequences; around 7% were seen once. This specimen was CD8+ T cells sorted from PBMCs, taken on the day of the yellow fever booster vaccination. The source of these receptors is a man aged 30-40 years who received the YFV17D yellow fever vaccine. The CDR3 runs from the conserved cysteine through the conserved F or W. The order of the fields is D gene, clone size, V gene, J gene, CDR3 protein. The D gene is left open where the match is weak. Rows give clone size only sometimes, using once, few, many, or a class for an expanded clone.

D: -
size: few
V: TRBV3-1
J: TRBJ2-3
CDR3: CASSQGGHSVDTQYF

D: TRBD2
size: -
V: TRBV7-8
J: TRBJ2-5
CDR3: CASSQPLGTSEETQYF

D: -
size: -
V: TRBV5-8
J: TRBJ2-3
CDR3: CASSAVEKRLPDTQYF

D: TRBD2
size: few
V: TRBV28
J: TRBJ2-1
CDR3: CASTLLAGEVNEQFF

D: -
size: -
V: TRBV10-2
J: TRBJ2-7
CDR3: CASSDYQGFHEQYF

D: -
size: few
V: TRBV12-3/TRBV12-4
J: TRBJ2-7
CDR3: CASSLGRSYEQYF

D: TRBD2
size: -
V: TRBV14
J: TRBJ2-7
CDR3: CASSQPGLTYEQYF

D: -
size: many
V: TRBV6-5
J: TRBJ2-3
CDR3: CASSYSGASGDTQYF

D: -
size: few
V: TRBV20-1
J: TRBJ2-1
CDR3: CSARGEPGSSSEQFF

D: TRBD1
size: few
V: TRBV7-9
J: TRBJ1-4
CDR3: CASSYDRVTNEKLFF

D: TRBD2
size: few
V: TRBV20-1
J: TRBJ2-7
CDR3: CSARHYSGSSYEQYF

D: -
size: few
V: TRBV20-1
J: TRBJ2-7
CDR3: CSARPRLGGLPTYEQYF

D: -
size: -
V: TRBV7-9
J: TRBJ1-2
CDR3: CASSLGLGGYTF

D: -
size: -
V: TRBV29-1
J: TRBJ2-1
CDR3: CSVEEPNNEQFF

D: -
size: -
V: TRBV6-4
J: TRBJ2-2
CDR3: CASGVGASTGELFF

D: -
size: -
V: TRBV10-3
J: TRBJ1-5
CDR3: CAISPGDQPQHF

D: -
size: many
V: TRBV6-1
J: TRBJ2-7
CDR3: CASTDSVLSYEQYF

D: -
size: many
V: TRBV27
J: TRBJ2-2
CDR3: CASSWVGGELFF

D: -
size: few
V: TRBV19
J: TRBJ2-1
CDR3: CASSFAGTYNEQFF

D: -
size: -
V: TRBV12-3/TRBV12-4
J: TRBJ2-5
CDR3: CASSGTDSQETQYF

D: -
size: -
V: TRBV4-2
J: TRBJ2-1
CDR3: CASSQDLGVFYNEQFF

D: -
size: many
V: TRBV28
J: TRBJ1-2
CDR3: CASGGYTF

D: TRBD2
size: many
V: TRBV7-2
J: TRBJ2-3
CDR3: CASSIYSGTSTDTQYF

D: TRBD1
size: few
V: TRBV20-1
J: TRBJ2-2
CDR3: CSAEDRGLTTGELFF

D: -
size: -
V: TRBV12-3/TRBV12-4
J: TRBJ2-1
CDR3: CASGESREYNEQFF

D: -
size: -
V: TRBV20-1
J: TRBJ2-1
CDR3: CSARAITGDEQFF

D: -
size: many
V: TRBV20-1
J: TRBJ2-1
CDR3: CSAMNLAPGPYEQFF

D: -
size: -
V: TRBV20-1
J: TRBJ2-2
CDR3: CSARSGYTGELFF

D: -
size: many
V: TRBV5-5
J: TRBJ2-3
CDR3: CASSLAERITSTDTQYF

D: -
size: -
V: TRBV4-1
J: TRBJ2-5
CDR3: CASSLHLLTGGAKETQYF

D: -
size: -
V: TRBV11-2
J: TRBJ1-1
CDR3: CASSLGRQGFTEAFF

D: TRBD1
size: few
V: TRBV4-3
J: TRBJ1-4
CDR3: CASSQGAGTGIEKLFF

D: TRBD1
size: once
V: TRBV5-4
J: TRBJ2-2
CDR3: CASSLPGGTGTGELFF

D: -
size: many
V: TRBV7-9
J: TRBJ2-1
CDR3: CASTYNEQFF

D: -
size: -
V: TRBV23-1
J: TRBJ2-7
CDR3: CASSRHHREEAHYEQYF

D: TRBD1
size: few
V: TRBV7-9
J: TRBJ2-2
CDR3: CASMRGQDRTGELFF

D: TRBD2
size: few
V: TRBV15
J: TRBJ2-7
CDR3: CATAGTSGRYEQYF

D: -
size: few
V: TRBV4-3
J: TRBJ2-2
CDR3: CASSQDLAGHTGELFF

D: TRBD2
size: many
V: TRBV4-2
J: TRBJ2-5
CDR3: CASSQRLGLAGVETQYF

D: -
size: few
V: TRBV4-3
J: TRBJ2-7
CDR3: CASSQARTPSYEQYF

D: -
size: many
V: TRBV20-1
J: TRBJ2-5
CDR3: CSAGEGYQETQYF

D: -
size: many
V: TRBV5-1
J: TRBJ2-7
CDR3: CARPPRVDYEQYF

D: -
size: few
V: TRBV29-1
J: TRBJ2-1
CDR3: CSYPRSGGPNEQFF

D: TRBD1
size: -
V: TRBV7-9
J: TRBJ1-2
CDR3: CASSFITGVDGYTF

D: -
size: many
V: TRBV10-2
J: TRBJ1-5
CDR3: CASSEGSGRGPQHF

D: TRBD1
size: -
V: TRBV19
J: TRBJ2-3
CDR3: CASRDRGRNADTQYF

D: TRBD2
size: many
V: TRBV5-1
J: TRBJ2-3
CDR3: CASSFLLSGNTDTQYF

D: TRBD2
size: few
V: TRBV7-6
J: TRBJ2-3
CDR3: CASSLSPWLAGSTDTQYF

D: -
size: -
V: TRBV11-2
J: TRBJ1-1
CDR3: CASSLGWGHTEAFF

D: TRBD2
size: -
V: TRBV29-1
J: TRBJ2-1
CDR3: CSVPAGTSGFNEQFF

D: -
size: -
V: TRBV7-9
J: TRBJ2-7
CDR3: CASSLEGRRAYEQYF

D: TRBD1
size: many
V: TRBV25-1
J: TRBJ2-1
CDR3: CASSETRTGCQFF

D: -
size: few
V: TRBV20-1
J: TRBJ2-1
CDR3: CSARGGEQTNEQFF

D: TRBD2
size: few
V: TRBV5-6
J: TRBJ2-1
CDR3: CASSLELARNEQFF

D: TRBD2
size: -
V: TRBV4-3
J: TRBJ2-5
CDR3: CASSQEGVAGEETQYF

D: TRBD2
size: -
V: TRBV9
J: TRBJ2-2
CDR3: CASSPPLAGATGELFF

D: -
size: -
V: TRBV5-4
J: TRBJ2-7
CDR3: CASSIGGVEQYF

D: TRBD2
size: many
V: TRBV20-1
J: TRBJ2-7
CDR3: CSARGLAAYEQYF

D: TRBD1
size: many
V: TRBV15
J: TRBJ2-3
CDR3: CATSRGQGASTDTQYF